The source of this T cell receptor (beta chain) is a study of regulatory T cells in long-lasting Graves disease. Time point given: newly diagnosed GD, antithyroid drugs for less than 3 months. Construction of the TCR library relied on RNA isolated from PBMCs. At least ten counts were recorded for this clonotype. Its antigen is unknown. Germline CDR1 is SGDLS and CDR2 is YYNGEE. This CDR3 has 13 amino acids. Between the trimmed V and J ends, which lost 3 bases and 8 bases, there was a span of 14 bases. Study results and limitations: Preferential use of TRBV28, TRBJ1-2 and TRBJ2-5 was seen in persistent disease.

CDR3 regions were amplified by Arm-PCR using iRepertoire HTBI primers to build TCR beta libraries. From the multiplex PCR reads, TCRdb called clonotypes with MiXCR, one entry per CDR3 protein. The sample lists under 500,000 distinct CDR3 sequences; over 15% were seen once. The data were also submitted as part of a second study, on T cells in Graves' hyperthyroidism and ophthalmopathy.

The source of this sequence is a woman between 25 and 40 years old with Graves disease. This sample comprised peripheral blood mononuclear cells (PBMCs), obtained at new diagnosis, from a patient treated with antithyroid drugs. The chain recombines TRBV9 with TRBJ1-1; a possible D gene is TRBD1 (6 bases). In DNA, the CDR3 is TGTGCCAGCAGCGCCGGGGGCAGGGAAGAAGCTTTCTTT. Translation: CASSAGGREEAFF.